Listed below are T cell receptor beta chains from one sample, sequenced in a study of blood T cell repertoires in COVID-19. Using immunoSEQ multiplex PCR, the repertoire was profiled, and TCRdb retains in-frame clones only, with some absent. Among over 250,000 clones listed, about 85% were seen once. Source material: peripheral blood. The receptors were gathered from a man in his fifties or sixties who had recovered from COVID-19. The CDR3 runs from the conserved cysteine through the conserved F or W. A D gene is named only where the DNA matches it firmly. Clone size appears in some rows only: once, few, many, or a class for an expanded clone.

TGTGCCACTTCAGCACGGCTAGCGGGGGCATTAACCTACAATGAGCAGTTCTTC | CATSARLAGALTYNEQFF | TRBJ2-1 | . | TRBV2 | TRBD2
TGTGCCAGCAGCCGACCCTTGCGGGGGAAAAACACCATATATTTT | CASSRPLRGKNTIYF | TRBJ1-3 | . | TRBV3-1/TRBV3-2 | .
TGTGCCACCAGCCCCCAGGAACAGAACACTGAAGCTTTCTTT | CATSPQEQNTEAFF | TRBJ1-1 | . | TRBV15 | .
TGTGCCAGCAGCGTAGCTGGGACAGGGGGCGATTCTTCCTATGGCTACACCTTC | CASSVAGTGGDSSYGYTF | TRBJ1-2 | . | TRBV9 | TRBD1
TGTGCCAGCGCAGGGATGACCGGGGAGCTGTTTTTT | CASAGMTGELFF | TRBJ2-2 | . | TRBV12-3/TRBV12-4 | .
TGCGCCAGCAGCTTGTCAGGGGATGGACGAAGGCAGTATTTT | CASSLSGDGRRQYF | TRBJ2-3 | . | TRBV5-1 | .
TGTGCCAGTAGTCGACAGGCGACTTTATTTAATGAAAAACTGTTTTTT | CASSRQATLFNEKLFF | TRBJ1-4 | . | TRBV19 | .
TGTGCCTGGACGGACAGAGCTATGAGTAGGGGGGAGCTGTTTTTT | CAWTDRAMSRGELFF | TRBJ2-2 | . | TRBV30 | .
TGTGCCAGTAGTGGTAGGAGGACAGATACGCAGTATTTT | CASSGRRTDTQYF | TRBJ2-3 | . | TRBV19 | .
TGTGCCAGCAGCTTTTTGCGGGGGGATACGCAGTATTTT | CASSFLRGDTQYF | TRBJ2-3 | once | TRBV7-2 | TRBD2
TGTGCCAGCAGCCAATTACGGGTAATGAACACTGAAGCTTTCTTT | CASSQLRVMNTEAFF | TRBJ1-1 | . | TRBV3-1/TRBV3-2 | .
TGCGCCAGCAGCCAAGCGGTTAGCGGGGGGTTAATGACAGATACGCAGTATTTT | CASSQAVSGGLMTDTQYF | TRBJ2-3 | . | TRBV4-1 | TRBD2
TGCGCCAGCAGTGGTACCATCGGGACACCAGTCGAAGCTTTCTTT | CASSGTIGTPVEAFF | TRBJ1-1 | . | TRBV10-1 | .
TGTGCCAGCTCACCAGTGACAGGGGTCGAGGGCTACACCTTC | CASSPVTGVEGYTF | TRBJ1-2 | . | TRBV18 | TRBD1
TGTGCCAGCAGCTTAACCCCAGGTAGCAATCAGCCCCAGCATTTT | CASSLTPGSNQPQHF | TRBJ1-5 | . | TRBV7-2 | .
TGTGCCAGCAGCTTCCGGGACAGGAGCTATGGCTACACCTTC | CASSFRDRSYGYTF | TRBJ1-2 | . | TRBV11-2 | TRBD1
TGCAGCGTTGGGACAGGGCTAACCTACGAGCAGTACTTC | CSVGTGLTYEQYF | TRBJ2-7 | . | TRBV29-1 | TRBD1
TGTGCCAGTAGTTCCCCTGACAGGGGAGGAGAGCAGTACTTC | CASSSPDRGGEQYF | TRBJ2-7 | once | TRBV19 | TRBD1
TGTGCCAGCAGCCCTAGCGGGGGGTCCGGGGAGACCCAGTACTTC | CASSPSGGSGETQYF | TRBJ2-5 | . | TRBV4-2 | TRBD2
TGTGCCAGCAGTTTACTACAGGGGGCCGGGGAGCTGTTTTTT | CASSLLQGAGELFF | TRBJ2-2 | . | TRBV27 | TRBD1
TGTGCCAGCTCACCTCTTCCGGGACAGGTCGTCGATGGCTACACCTTC | CASSPLPGQVVDGYTF | TRBJ1-2 | . | TRBV18 | TRBD1
TGTGCCAGCAGCATAACAGGGGACCTACAAGCTTTCTTT | CASSITGDLQAFF | TRBJ1-1 | . | TRBV13 | TRBD1
TGTGCCAGCAGCTTAGCCCAGTACTCCTACGAGCAGTACTTC | CASSLAQYSYEQYF | TRBJ2-7 | . | TRBV7-9 | .
TGTGCCAGCAGAAACAACAGGGGAGGATTATGGGAGCAGTACTTC | CASRNNRGGLWEQYF | TRBJ2-7 | . | TRBV2 | .
TGTGCCAGCAGCTTGGGGGCCCAGTCTAGCACAGATACGCAGTATTTT | CASSLGAQSSTDTQYF | TRBJ2-3 | . | TRBV5-5 | .
TGTGCCAGCAGTTGGCAGGGACAGGGATCCTATGGCTACACCTTC | CASSWQGQGSYGYTF | TRBJ1-2 | . | TRBV27 | TRBD1
TGTGCCAGCAGCCATAGCGGACAGGGCACAAACTATGGCTACACCTTC | CASSHSGQGTNYGYTF | TRBJ1-2 | . | TRBV4-2 | TRBD1
TGTGCCAGCAGCCCGACAGGGGACCCGTTGGAAGGCTACACCTTC | CASSPTGDPLEGYTF | TRBJ1-2 | . | TRBV7-2 | TRBD1
TGTGCCAGCAGTTTAGGACTAGCGGGGGATCAAGAGACCCAGTACTTC | CASSLGLAGDQETQYF | TRBJ2-5 | . | TRBV27 | TRBD2
TGTGCCAGCAGCGTAGCCCGCATTGCTAGCGGGGGGACCACATTATACTTC | CASSVARIASGGTTLYF | TRBJ2-7 | . | TRBV9 | TRBD2
TGCGCCAGCAGTGCCCCGGGTAGCACAGATACGCAGTATTTT | CASSAPGSTDTQYF | TRBJ2-3 | . | TRBV10-2 | .
TGTGCCAGCAACCGGGACAGTACAATCAATGAGCAGTTCTTC | CASNRDSTINEQFF | TRBJ2-1 | few | TRBV18 | TRBD1
TGTGCCAGCTCACCAGCACAGCTTAACTATGGCTACACCTTC | CASSPAQLNYGYTF | TRBJ1-2 | . | TRBV18 | .
TGTGCCAGCAGCTTAGACGGATTGAGCGTCTCTGGGGCCAACGTCCTGACTTTC | CASSLDGLSVSGANVLTF | TRBJ2-6 | . | TRBV7-2 | .
TGTGCCATCAGCGGACAGTATAGCAATCAGCCCCAGCATTTT | CAISGQYSNQPQHF | TRBJ1-5 | . | TRBV10-3 | .
TGTGCCAGCAGCCTTGCCGCAGGGAGGCGAGGAAACACCATATATTTT | CASSLAAGRRGNTIYF | TRBJ1-3 | . | TRBV7-9 | .
TGTGCCAGCAGCCCGCGGACAGGGGGGAAGTACAATGAGCAGTTCTTC | CASSPRTGGKYNEQFF | TRBJ2-1 | . | TRBV14 | TRBD1
TGTGCCAGCAGCCGCAGGGTCTCCCAAGAGACCCAGTACTTC | CASSRRVSQETQYF | TRBJ2-5 | . | TRBV6-5 | .
TGTGCCAGCAGCGAGTTCTTGAACACTGAAGCTTTCTTT | CASSEFLNTEAFF | TRBJ1-1 | . | TRBV5-4 | .
TGTGCCAGCAGCTTAGGTTACGGAGGAGATACGCAGTATTTT | CASSLGYGGDTQYF | TRBJ2-3 | . | TRBV7-6 | .
TGTGCAAGTCGCTTAGCATTAAAGGGGGCTCGATACACTGAAGCTTTCTTT | CASRLALKGARYTEAFF | TRBJ1-1 | . | TRBV12-2 | .
TGTGCCAGCAGCTTAGCGCGGCAGGGGGCCGGCTACACCTTC | CASSLARQGAGYTF | TRBJ1-2 | once | TRBV7-2 | TRBD1
TGCAGCGTTGCCGAAAACGGACGGGGGGAAAAACTGTTTTTT | CSVAENGRGEKLFF | TRBJ1-4 | . | TRBV29-1 | .
TGCGCCAGCAGCCAACAGACAGGCATGAACACTGAAGCTTTCTTT | CASSQQTGMNTEAFF | TRBJ1-1 | . | TRBV5-1 | .
TGTGCCAGCAGCCCCGAGGGGGTTAGCGGGGAGCTGTTTTTT | CASSPEGVSGELFF | TRBJ2-2 | few | TRBV5-4 | .
TGTGCCAGCAGCCCATCGGGGGGGCCTTTAGATACGCAGTATTTT | CASSPSGGPLDTQYF | TRBJ2-3 | . | TRBV7-3 | TRBD2
TGTGCCAGCAGTTTAAGTGGGGGCCGGGGAAATGAGCAGTTCTTC | CASSLSGGRGNEQFF | TRBJ2-1 | . | TRBV27 | .
TGTGCCAGCTCACCACCCTGGACAGGGAGGCAAGAGACCCAGTACTTC | CASSPPWTGRQETQYF | TRBJ2-5 | . | TRBV18 | TRBD1
TGCGCCAGCAGCCAGGCCGGGACAGGGTCAAACTATGGCTACACCTTC | CASSQAGTGSNYGYTF | TRBJ1-2 | . | TRBV4-1 | TRBD1
TGTGCCAGCAGCTTAGTGGGGGGAGGCTACACCTTC | CASSLVGGGYTF | TRBJ1-2 | . | TRBV11-2 | .
TGTGCCAGCAGCCGGACAGAGTATAATTCACCCCTCCACTTT | CASSRTEYNSPLHF | TRBJ1-6 | once | TRBV6-5 | .
TGTGCCAGCGGATTAGCCTCACTAGCGGGGCGAGACGAGCAGTACTTC | CASGLASLAGRDEQYF | TRBJ2-7 | . | TRBV7-9 | TRBD2
TGCGCCAGCAGTGCTAGCGGGGGGGGTGCCGGGGAGCTGTTTTTT | CASSASGGGAGELFF | TRBJ2-2 | . | TRBV10-2 | TRBD2
TGTGCCAGCAGCCTGGACTACTACTACGAGCAGTACTTC | CASSLDYYYEQYF | TRBJ2-7 | once | TRBV4-2 | .
TGTGCCAGCATATCGCTCCGTGGGGGGGTTAACGAGCAGTACTTC | CASISLRGGVNEQYF | TRBJ2-7 | . | TRBV27 | TRBD2
TGTGCCAGCAGCTTACGGGGGAACAATGAGCAGTTCTTC | CASSLRGNNEQFF | TRBJ2-1 | . | TRBV7-8 | .
TGTGCCAGCAGCGCGACAGCGAGCTCCTACAATGAGCAGTTCTTC | CASSATASSYNEQFF | TRBJ2-1 | . | TRBV7-3 | .